A selection of T cell receptor beta chains follows, all from one sample in a study of T cell responses to AZD1222 COVID-19 vaccine. The table came from immunoSEQ multiplex PCR; TCRdb's copy has only in-frame clones and leaves some out. The sample lists roughly 150,000 clones, roughly 90% seen once, with 3% to 4% in the top ten. The specimen was peripheral blood, collected 28 days after the second AZD1222 dose. These TCRs come from an adult who received the AZD1222 COVID-19 vaccine. Both conserved end residues are part of each CDR3. The D gene is left open where the match is weak. Some rows mark clone size as missing; the rest say once, few, many or name a class of expanded clone.

j_call v_call d_call clone_size cdr3_nt cdr3_aa
TRBJ1-3 TRBV5-1 NA NA TGCGCCAGCAGCCATGGACCTGAGGGAAACACCATATATTTT CASSHGPEGNTIYF
TRBJ1-2 TRBV18 NA NA TGTGCCAGCTCCCCGATGGAGGGAGGCTACACCTTC CASSPMEGGYTF
TRBJ2-7 TRBV4-1 NA NA TGCGCCAGCAGCCAGGGGTCTCGGTACGAGCAGTACTTC CASSQGSRYEQYF
TRBJ1-6 TRBV7-3 TRBD1 NA TGTGCCAGCAGCCGACAGGGACTGGGGTCACCCCTCCACTTT CASSRQGLGSPLHF
TRBJ1-5 TRBV6-2/TRBV6-3 NA NA TGTGCCAGCAGTTATCGGGACGTAAGGCGGCCCCAGCATTTT CASSYRDVRRPQHF
TRBJ1-2 TRBV7-2 TRBD1 NA TGTGCCAGCAGCTTAGAGTCAGGGGGTGGCTACACCTTC CASSLESGGGYTF
TRBJ1-5 TRBV28 NA NA TGTGCCAGCAGTGCCAATCAGCCCCAGCATTTT CASSANQPQHF
TRBJ1-1 TRBV7-3 NA NA TGTGCCAGCAGCTCGGGACCGACGAACACTGAAGCTTTCTTT CASSSGPTNTEAFF
TRBJ2-1 TRBV4-2 NA NA TGTGCCAGCAGCCAAGGAGGCCCTGGGGTGGGGAGCTCCTACAATGAGCAGTTCTTC CASSQGGPGVGSSYNEQFF
TRBJ1-3 TRBV19 NA NA TGTGCCAGTAGCGTCTCTGGAAACACCATATATTTT CASSVSGNTIYF
TRBJ1-1 TRBV3-1/TRBV3-2 NA NA TGTGCCAGCAGCCAAGATTTGTCGGCGAACACTGAAGCTTTCTTT CASSQDLSANTEAFF
TRBJ1-1 TRBV10-2 TRBD1 NA TGCCCCCTCTCCGGAGGGGACAGGGCTTTCTTT CPLSGGDRAFF
TRBJ1-1 TRBV6-6 NA NA TGTGCCAGCAGTCGGACTAGGGGGACATCCATGAACACTGAAGCTTTCTTT CASSRTRGTSMNTEAFF
TRBJ1-5 TRBV28 TRBD1 NA TGTGCCAGCAGACCCGGACAGGGCAATCAGCCCCAGCATTTT CASRPGQGNQPQHF
TRBJ2-2 TRBV6-4 TRBD1 NA TGTGCCAGCAGTGGGATGGGAGAGGGGGCAAGGACCGGGGAGCTGTTTTTT CASSGMGEGARTGELFF
TRBJ1-3 TRBV6-1 NA few TGTGCCAGCAGTGAAAGCGCGGACTCTGGAAACACCATATATTTT CASSESADSGNTIYF
TRBJ2-3 TRBV29-1 NA NA TGCAGCGTTGTTCGCACAGATACGCAGTATTTT CSVVRTDTQYF
TRBJ2-2 TRBV5-1 NA NA TGCGCCAGCAGCCCTCAAATGAACACCGGGGAGCTGTTTTTT CASSPQMNTGELFF
TRBJ1-3 TRBV28 TRBD1 NA TGTGCCAGCAGTCCCCCAGGGGGTGGCGGAAACACCATATATTTT CASSPPGGGGNTIYF
TRBJ1-2 TRBV6-5 NA NA TGTGCCAGCAGTTCCACCCGGGGGTACGGCTACACCTTC CASSSTRGYGYTF
TRBJ2-7 TRBV3-1/TRBV3-2 TRBD2 NA TGTGCCAGCAGCTCAAGACTAGCGGGGTCCTACGAGCAGTACTTC CASSSRLAGSYEQYF
TRBJ2-7 TRBV19 NA NA TGTGCCAGTAGTATAGTCGGGGCGGGGGAGCAGTACTTC CASSIVGAGEQYF
TRBJ2-3 TRBV7-2 TRBD2 NA TGTGCCAGCAGCTTCCTCCCCAGCGGGGGGCGGGGAGATACGCAGTATTTT CASSFLPSGGRGDTQYF
TRBJ1-5 TRBV28 NA NA TGTGCCAGCAGTTTCGGGGGAAGCAATCAGCCCCAGCATTTT CASSFGGSNQPQHF
TRBJ1-2 TRBV10-3 NA NA TGTGCCATCAGTGACGAGACGTCTAACTATGGCTACACCTTC CAISDETSNYGYTF
TRBJ2-5 TRBV20-1 NA NA TGCAGCGGGACTTCGGGGGAGACCCAGTACTTC CSGTSGETQYF
TRBJ2-7 TRBV5-1 TRBD2 NA TGCGCCAGCAGCAACCCGGGACTAGCGGTGTCTTACGAGCAGTACTTC CASSNPGLAVSYEQYF
TRBJ2-7 TRBV5-1 NA NA TGCGCCAGCAGCGGGCTAGGCTCCTACGAGCAGTACTTC CASSGLGSYEQYF
TRBJ1-3 TRBV5-1 NA NA TGCGCCAGCAGCTCCTTCCCGGTCTCTGGAAACACCATATATTTT CASSSFPVSGNTIYF
TRBJ1-1 TRBV12-3/TRBV12-4 NA NA TGTGCCAGCAGTTTCGTGCCGGCAGTTGAAGCTTTCTTT CASSFVPAVEAFF
TRBJ1-6 TRBV18 NA NA TGTGCCAGCTCATCTCCAGGGAAAGCCCTCCACTTT CASSSPGKALHF
TRBJ2-7 TRBV19 NA once TGTGCCAGTAGTACGGGACTCTTCTACGAGCAGTACTTC CASSTGLFYEQYF
TRBJ1-6 TRBV27 NA NA TGTGCCAGCAGTTCGAGCTCCTATAATTCACCCCTCCACTTT CASSSSSYNSPLHF
TRBJ2-5 TRBV30 NA NA TGTGCCTGGAGGAAACAGGGGAGGATTGGTCGAGAGACCCAGTACTTC CAWRKQGRIGRETQYF
TRBJ2-2 TRBV18 NA NA TGTGCCAGCTCACCAGACACCGGGGAGCTGTTTTTT CASSPDTGELFF
TRBJ2-2 TRBV5-5 TRBD1 NA TGTGCCAGCACGCTCCGGACAGGGGGCAACACCGGGGAGCTGTTTTTT CASTLRTGGNTGELFF
TRBJ2-2 TRBV28 NA NA TGTGCCAGCAGTTTATGGTCTGTGGGAGAGGAGCTGTTTTTT CASSLWSVGEELFF
TRBJ2-5 TRBV5-5 TRBD2 NA TGTGCCAGCAGCCGGGGGCCTAGCGGGAGAGGGGCGGCAGAGACCCAGTACTTC CASSRGPSGRGAAETQYF
TRBJ2-7 TRBV19 NA NA TGTGCCAGTAGTATATTCGGGAAAGGGCCCTACGAGCAGTACTTC CASSIFGKGPYEQYF
TRBJ1-1 TRBV27 NA NA TGTGCCAGCAGTTCTCCAGGTGAAGCTTTCTTT CASSSPGEAFF
TRBJ1-3 TRBV30 NA NA TGTGCCTGGGCAGCTCAATCCTCTGGAAACACCATATATTTT CAWAAQSSGNTIYF
TRBJ2-5 TRBV24-1 TRBD1 NA TGTGCCACCAGTGATTCCCAGGGGGCCCGAGAGACCCAGTACTTC CATSDSQGARETQYF
TRBJ2-5 TRBV4-1 TRBD2 NA TGCGCCAGCAGCCAAGAAGTGAGACTAGCGGGGGCCCAAGAGACCCAGTACTTC CASSQEVRLAGAQETQYF
TRBJ1-1 TRBV12-3/TRBV12-4 NA NA TGTGCCAGCGGGGCTTTTAGCGTCGCTGAAGCTTTCTTT CASGAFSVAEAFF
TRBJ2-5 TRBV7-7 NA NA TGTGCCAGCAGCCCAAGCGGGACATACGAGACCCAGTACTTC CASSPSGTYETQYF
TRBJ2-1 TRBV28 NA NA TGTGCCAGCAGTTTATCGAGGGGGCTCGGGAGTCTGGACAATGAGCAGTTCTTC CASSLSRGLGSLDNEQFF
TRBJ2-7 TRBV7-9 NA NA TGTGCCAGCAGCTTAGACGGGACACTCTCCTACGAGCAGTACTTC CASSLDGTLSYEQYF
TRBJ1-1 TRBV6-5 TRBD1 NA TGTGCCAGCAGTTACTCGGGGACAGGGACCACTGAAGCTTTCTTT CASSYSGTGTTEAFF